The 5 T cell receptor beta chains in this list originate from one sample, sequenced in a study of siplizumab effects on memory and regulatory T cells. The method was immunoSEQ multiplex PCR; TCRdb's version includes in-frame clones alone and lacks a portion of them. Of fewer than 120,000 clones listed, more than 90% are singletons. Specimen: CD4+ T cells sorted from blood. Every receptor here comes from a human donor in good health.

The J gene is TRBJ1-2, the V gene TRBV5-8; D possibly corresponds to TRBD1 (5 bases). Trimming left V 5 bases short and J 3 bases short, with 26 bases between. Per the germline V gene, CDR1 is SGHTS and CDR2 is YDEGEE. This CDR3 has 18 amino acids. DNA for the CDR3: TGTGCCAGCAGAGGGGAAAGGGAGAACGCTCTCCCCGACTATGGCTACACCTTC. Protein: CASRGERENALPDYGYTF. Supplemented by reference TRBV5-8 and TRBJ1-2, the full variable domain reads EAGVTQSPTHLIKTRGQQATLRCSPISGHTSVYWYQQALGLGLQFLLWYDEGEERNRGNFPPRFSGRQFPNYSSELNVNALELEDSALYLCASRGERENALPDYGYTFGSGTRLTVV.

This rearrangement joins TRBV19 to TRBJ1-2; TRBD1 matches at 7 bases. Germline trimming cut 3 bases from V and 8 bases from J; bases unmatched to any gene: 9. CDR1 LNHDA and CDR2 SQIVND come from the germline V gene (reference sequence). CDR3 length: 14 residues. This CDR3 reads CASSIRKGGEGYTF. In DNA form, the CDR3 reads TGTGCCAGTAGTATTCGGAAAGGGGGCGAAGGCTACACCTTC.

V gene TRBV19 combines with J gene TRBJ2-2; 10 bases are shared with TRBD2. Per germline, CDR1 LNHDA and CDR2 SQIVND (reference sequence). V dropped 1 base and J dropped 3; count of bases not matched to a gene: 8. This CDR3 comprises 18 residues. In DNA form, the CDR3 reads TGTGCCAGTAGTATAGTCGCTAGCGGGAGTACGTACACCGGGGAGCTGTTTTTT. Protein: CASSIVASGSTYTGELFF.

This chain links TRBV13 with TRBJ1-3; D is unclear. V lost 5 bases and J 7 bases, leaving 12 bases between the germline ends. The CDR3 runs to 13 residues. Germline assignment: CDR1 PRHDT and CDR2 FYEKMQ (reference sequence). For the CDR3, the DNA is TGTGCCAGCAGCCGGAGGGCATGGAACACCATATATTTT. Protein: CASSRRAWNTIYF.

This clone was observed once. This chain joins TRBV5-1 and TRBJ2-2, with TRBD1 identical over 9 bases. The CDR3 consists of 17 residues. V lost 0 bases to trimming and J lost 5 bases; unmatched junction nucleotides: 8. Germline CDR1 is SGHRS and CDR2 is YFSETQ. CDR3 amino acids: CASSLVIRQGETGELFF. The CDR3 DNA reads as TGCGCCAGCAGCTTGGTTATCAGACAGGGGGAAACCGGGGAGCTGTTTTTT.